This TCR beta chain was found in a study of OX40 agonist ivuxolimab in advanced cancers. Across the whole study: Ivuxolimab is a fully human IgG2 antibody that activates OX40 (CD134).

Looked up from germline, CDR1 is MGHRA and CDR2 is YSYEKL. CDR3 length: 14 amino acids. V lost 3 bases and J lost 3, with 10 bases in between. TCRdb keeps only in-frame clones here, not all; method: immunoSEQ multiplex PCR. The sample has tens of thousands of clones, 75% to 90% seen once; the top ten hold about 2%. The material was CD4+ or CD8+ T cells sorted from blood, obtained in a trial of the OX40 agonist ivuxolimab. The chain joins TRBV4-1 to TRBJ2-3; D is unclear. The receptor was derived from an adult with an advanced solid tumor such as melanoma, head and neck, liver or kidney cancer. Here the CDR3 DNA reads TGCGCCAGCAGCCAGAACCCTTTAACAGATACGCAGTATTTT. Its translation: CASSQNPLTDTQYF.